Following are 13 T cell receptor beta chains from one sample sequenced in a study of beta chain features in type 1 diabetes. All of the isolated RNA was reverse transcribed, so expressed TCRB transcripts were sequenced. Sequencing was performed with immunoSEQ multiplex PCR; in TCRdb, only in-frame clones are kept and a portion is missing. The sample gives 900,000 or so clones, under 20% of which show up once; around 0.02% is in the top ten. Sequencing input: naive CD4+ T cells from blood. These receptors all stem from a woman younger than 35 in good health.

The rearrangement joins TRBV7-9 to TRBJ2-2; D perhaps matches TRBD2 (5 bases). Germline V gene sequence: CDR1 SEHNR, CDR2 FQNEAQ (reference sequence). This CDR3 contains 15 residues. The germline V and J ends were trimmed by 4 bases and 2 bases, with 11 bases remaining between them. CDR3 amino acids: CASSSPSGNTGELFF. In DNA, the CDR3 is TGTGCCAGCAGCTCCCCCTCGGGAAACACCGGGGAGCTGTTTTTT.

The V gene is TRBV28, the J gene TRBJ2-2; D possibly uses TRBD1 or TRBD2 (5 bases each). The CDR3 loop spans 16 amino acids. Trimming cost V 2 bases and J 0 bases, with 10 bases left between them. Germline V CDR1 and CDR2: MDHEN, SYDVKM. CDR3 loop: CASSLGDGSNTGELFF. In DNA, the CDR3 is TGTGCCAGCAGTTTAGGGGACGGATCGAACACCGGGGAGCTGTTTTTT. Supplemented by reference TRBV28 and TRBJ2-2, the full variable domain reads DVKVTQSSRYLVKRTGEKVFLECVQDMDHENMFWYRQDPGLGLRLIYFSYDVKMKEKGDIPEGYSVSREKKERFSLILESASTNQTSMYLCASSLGDGSNTGELFFGEGSRLTVL.

The gene calls are TRBV7-6 and TRBJ2-2, with 12 bases aligning to TRBD2. This CDR3 comprises 16 residues. Germline trimming cut 2 bases from V and 7 bases from J; bases unmatched to any gene: 5. Germline V gene lookup returns CDR1 SGHVS and CDR2 FNYEAQ. The CDR3 sequence is CASSLSSGRGHGELFF. Written as DNA, the CDR3 is TGTGCCAGCAGCTTATCTAGCGGGAGGGGCCACGGGGAGCTGTTTTTT.

This chain uses TRBV7-9 with TRBJ2-7; possible D gene TRBD1, 5 bases. V dropped 8 bases and J dropped 6 bases, with 17 bases sitting between them. The CDR3 has 13 amino acids. Germline loops: CDR1 SEHNR, CDR2 FQNEAQ (reference sequence). The CDR3 DNA reads TGTGCCAGCGTATACGGCTGGGGCTCCGAGCAGTACTTC. It translates to CASVYGWGSEQYF.

The V call is TRBV4-2, the J call TRBJ2-2, with 8 bases identical to TRBD2. The CDR3 extends over 17 amino acids. V dropped 6 bases and J dropped 1; count of bases not matched to a gene: 10. CDR1 and CDR2 from the germline V gene are LGHNA and YNFKEQ. CDR3 region: CASRPGGTQGNTGELFF. For the CDR3, the DNA is TGTGCCAGCAGACCGGGGGGGACCCAGGGGAACACCGGGGAGCTGTTTTTT.

This clone was seen a few times. This rearrangement joins TRBV27 to TRBJ1-5; 7 positions match TRBD1. Germline V gene lookup returns CDR1 MNHEY and CDR2 SMNVEV (reference sequence). The length of the CDR3 is 16 residues. V dropped 6 bases and J dropped 0; count of bases not matched to a gene: 8. This CDR3 reads CASRRTGQYSNQPQHF. DNA of the CDR3: TGTGCCAGCAGGAGAACGGGACAGTATAGCAATCAGCCCCAGCATTTT.

This clone was recorded a few times. The chain carries TRBV7-9 and TRBJ1-2, with D perhaps TRBD1 (5 bases). The CDR3 runs 14 residues. Germline V gene data show CDR1 as SEHNR and CDR2 as FQNEAQ (reference sequence). The V gene lost 2 bases and the J gene lost 3 bases, with 10 bases spanning the gap. Here the CDR3 DNA reads TGTGCCAGCAGCTTATGGGGACGGGACTATGGCTACACCTTC. Translating gives CASSLWGRDYGYTF.

This clone occurred a few times. The genes are TRBV7-2 and TRBJ2-5; the match to TRBD2 covers 13 bases. This CDR3 has 15 residues. J lost 4 bases, V lost 3 bases, and 2 bases had no gene match. Germline CDR1 SGHTA, CDR2 FQGNSA. The CDR3 region has the DNA TGTGCCAGCAGCTTGGGGACTAGCGGGACAGAGACCCAGTACTTC. Translating it yields CASSLGTSGTETQYF.

In this sample, this clone turned up a few times. The gene calls are TRBV11-1 and TRBJ2-5; D might be TRBD1 (5 bases). The V end lost 2 bases, the J end lost 5 bases, and 18 bases lay between the germline ends. Germline V gene sequence: CDR1 SGHAT, CDR2 FQDESV (reference sequence). The CDR3 sequence is 16 residues long. In DNA form, the CDR3 reads TGTGCCAGCAGCTTACGCCGATCAGGGTCATGGGAGACCCAGTACTTC. Amino acids: CASSLRRSGSWETQYF.

The rearrangement joins TRBV14 to TRBJ2-7; D remains ambiguous. Per germline, CDR1 SGHDN and CDR2 FVKESK. This CDR3 contains 11 residues. Trimming took off 1 base at V and 4 bases at J, with 2 bases between the two ends. CDR3 nucleotide sequence: TGTGCCAGCAGCCAAGGTTACGAGCAGTACTTC. This codes for CASSQGYEQYF.

CDR3 sequence reads: CASSPNPGQAYYEQYF. In DNA form, the CDR3 reads TGTGCCAGCAGCCCAAATCCGGGACAGGCCTACTACGAGCAGTACTTC. The chain joins TRBV4-2 to TRBJ2-7, with TRBD1 matching 8 bases. V was clipped by 4 bases and J by 3 bases; unmatched bases: 11. The CDR3 contains 16 residues. Germline CDR1 is LGHNA and CDR2 is YNFKEQ.

This clone turned up a few times. The chain links TRBV6-5 to TRBJ2-7; D not resolved. Germline V CDR1 and CDR2: MNHEY, SVGAGI. The CDR3 covers 15 residues. V was pared by 0 bases and J by 2 bases, with 11 bases between. The CDR3 DNA sequence: TGTGCCAGCAGTTACTCAGGACCTTATACCTACGAGCAGTACTTC. Amino acid sequence: CASSYSGPYTYEQYF.

The table lists this clone with a few counts. The V and J genes are TRBV19 and TRBJ1-2, with 9 bases fitting TRBD1. The CDR3 is 15 amino acids. After removal of 6 bases from V and 7 bases from J, the junction contained 12 bases not matched to a gene. CDR1 and CDR2 from the germline V gene are LNHDA and SQIVND (reference sequence). The CDR3 sequence: CASRFLPGQGTGYTF. The CDR3 nucleotides read TGTGCCAGTAGATTTCTCCCGGGACAGGGAACTGGCTACACCTTC.